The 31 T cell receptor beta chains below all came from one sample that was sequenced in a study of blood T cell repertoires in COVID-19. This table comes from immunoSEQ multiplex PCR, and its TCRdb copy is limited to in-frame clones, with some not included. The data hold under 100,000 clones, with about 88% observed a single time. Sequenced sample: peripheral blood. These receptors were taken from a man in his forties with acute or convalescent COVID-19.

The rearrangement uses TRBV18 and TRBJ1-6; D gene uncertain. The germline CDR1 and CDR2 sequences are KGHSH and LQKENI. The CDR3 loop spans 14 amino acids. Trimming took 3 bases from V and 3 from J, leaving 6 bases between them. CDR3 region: CASSPGSYNSPLHF. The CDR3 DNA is TGTGCCAGCTCACCGGGCAGCTATAATTCACCCCTCCACTTT.

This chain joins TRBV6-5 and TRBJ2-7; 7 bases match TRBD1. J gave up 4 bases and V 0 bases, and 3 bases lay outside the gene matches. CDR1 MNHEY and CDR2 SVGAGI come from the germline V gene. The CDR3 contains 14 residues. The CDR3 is CASSYSGRGYEQYF. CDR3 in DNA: TGTGCCAGCAGTTACTCGGGCAGGGGGTACGAGCAGTACTTC.

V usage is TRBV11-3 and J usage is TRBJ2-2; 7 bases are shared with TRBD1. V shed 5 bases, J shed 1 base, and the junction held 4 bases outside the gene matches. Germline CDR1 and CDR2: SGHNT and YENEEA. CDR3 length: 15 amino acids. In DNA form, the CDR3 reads TGTGCCAGCAGCCTAAGGACAGGGAACACCGGGGAGCTGTTTTTT. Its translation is CASSLRTGNTGELFF.

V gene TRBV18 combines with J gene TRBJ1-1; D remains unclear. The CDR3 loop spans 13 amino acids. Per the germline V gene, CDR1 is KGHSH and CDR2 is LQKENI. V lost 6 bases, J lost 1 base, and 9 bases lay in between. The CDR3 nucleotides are TGTGCCAGCTCCGTGGCCCCGAACACTGAAGCTTTCTTT. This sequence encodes CASSVAPNTEAFF.

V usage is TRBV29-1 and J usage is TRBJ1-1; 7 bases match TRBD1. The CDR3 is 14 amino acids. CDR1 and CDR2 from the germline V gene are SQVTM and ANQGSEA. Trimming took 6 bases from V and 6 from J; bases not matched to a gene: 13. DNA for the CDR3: TGCAGCGTGGCTACGGGACAGTTCTCATCTGAAGCTTTCTTT. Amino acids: CSVATGQFSSEAFF.

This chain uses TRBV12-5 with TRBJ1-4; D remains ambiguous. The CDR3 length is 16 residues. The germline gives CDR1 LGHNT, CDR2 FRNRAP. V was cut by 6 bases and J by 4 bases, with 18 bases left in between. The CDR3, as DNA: TGTGCTAGTGGACCCTCTAGGAGTACGGGTAATGAAAAACTGTTTTTT. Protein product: CASGPSRSTGNEKLFF. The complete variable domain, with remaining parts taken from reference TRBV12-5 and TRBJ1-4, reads DARVTQTPRHKVTEMGQEVTMRCQPILGHNTVFWYRQTMMQGLELLAYFRNRAPLDDSGMPKDRFSAEMPDATLATLKIQPSEPRDSAVYFCASGPSRSTGNEKLFFGSGTQLSVL.

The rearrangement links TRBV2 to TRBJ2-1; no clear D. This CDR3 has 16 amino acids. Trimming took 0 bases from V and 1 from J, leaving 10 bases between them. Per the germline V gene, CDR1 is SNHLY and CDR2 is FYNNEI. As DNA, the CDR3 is TGTGCCAGCAGTGAAGCTGGCGGAACATCCTACAATGAGCAGTTCTTC. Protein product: CASSEAGGTSYNEQFF.

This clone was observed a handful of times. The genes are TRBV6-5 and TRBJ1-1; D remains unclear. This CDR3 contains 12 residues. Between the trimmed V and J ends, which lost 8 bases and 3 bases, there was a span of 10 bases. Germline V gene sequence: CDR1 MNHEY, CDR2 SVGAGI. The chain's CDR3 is CASLLVDTEAFF. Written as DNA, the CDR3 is TGTGCCAGCCTACTAGTGGACACTGAAGCTTTCTTT.

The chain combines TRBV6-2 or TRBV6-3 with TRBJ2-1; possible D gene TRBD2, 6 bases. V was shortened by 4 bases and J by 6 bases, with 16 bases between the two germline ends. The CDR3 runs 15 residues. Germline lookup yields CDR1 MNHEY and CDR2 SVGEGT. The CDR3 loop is CASSLAASAPNEQFF. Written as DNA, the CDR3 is TGTGCCAGCAGTTTGGCAGCTAGCGCGCCCAATGAGCAGTTCTTC.

For the CDR3, the DNA is TGTGCCAGCAGCCCCCAGAGCGGCTCTGGAAACACCATATATTTT. Protein product: CASSPQSGSGNTIYF. The chain has TRBV7-2 and TRBJ1-3; D gene unclear. This CDR3 is built from 15 residues. Trimming took 5 bases from V and 0 from J, leaving 11 bases between them. Germline CDR1 reads SGHTA; CDR2 reads FQGNSA.

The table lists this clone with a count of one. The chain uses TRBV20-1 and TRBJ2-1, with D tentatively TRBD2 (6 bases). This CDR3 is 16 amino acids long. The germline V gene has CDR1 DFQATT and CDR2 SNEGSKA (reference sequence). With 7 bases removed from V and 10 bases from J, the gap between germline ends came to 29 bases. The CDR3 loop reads CSVSSPGLTTGGEQFF. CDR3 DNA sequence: TGCAGTGTTAGTTCCCCGGGACTCACCACGGGCGGAGAGCAGTTCTTC.

The CDR3 nucleotides are TGTGCCAGCGGACAGTATAGCAATCAGCCCCAGCATTTT. It yields the protein CASGQYSNQPQHF. This chain joins TRBV6-5 and TRBJ1-5, with D possibly matching TRBD1 (6 bases). V was pared by 8 bases and J by 0 bases, with 8 bases between. CDR1 and CDR2 (germline): MNHEY, SVGAGI. The CDR3 is 13 residues long.

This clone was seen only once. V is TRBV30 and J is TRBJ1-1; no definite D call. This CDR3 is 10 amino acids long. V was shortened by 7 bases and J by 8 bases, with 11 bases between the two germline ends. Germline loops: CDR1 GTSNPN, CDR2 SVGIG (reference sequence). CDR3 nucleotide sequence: TGTGCCTCGTCAGAAGTGGAAGCTTTCTTT. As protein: CASSEVEAFF.

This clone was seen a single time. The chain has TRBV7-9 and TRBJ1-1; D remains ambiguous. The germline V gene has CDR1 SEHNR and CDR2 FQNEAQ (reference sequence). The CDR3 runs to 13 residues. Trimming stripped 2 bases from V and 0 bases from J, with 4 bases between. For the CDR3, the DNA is TGTGCCAGCAGCTTATCGTTGAACACTGAAGCTTTCTTT. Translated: CASSLSLNTEAFF. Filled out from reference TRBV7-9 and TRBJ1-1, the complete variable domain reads DTGVSQNPRHKITKRGQNVTFRCDPISEHNRLYWYRQTLGQGPEFLTYFQNEAQLEKSRLLSDRFSAERPKGSFSTLEIQRTEQGDSAMYLCASSLSLNTEAFFGQGTRLTVV.

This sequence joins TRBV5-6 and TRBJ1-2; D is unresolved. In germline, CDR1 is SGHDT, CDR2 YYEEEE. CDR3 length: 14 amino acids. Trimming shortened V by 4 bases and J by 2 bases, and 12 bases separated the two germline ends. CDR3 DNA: TGTGCCAGCAGCCCAGGTGGGGAGAACTATGGCTACACCTTC. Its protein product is CASSPGGENYGYTF.

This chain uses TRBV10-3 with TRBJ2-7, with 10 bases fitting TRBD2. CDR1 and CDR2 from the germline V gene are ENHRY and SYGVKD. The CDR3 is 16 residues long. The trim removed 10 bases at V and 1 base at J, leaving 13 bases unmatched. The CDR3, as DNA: TGTGCCACCCAGTGGGGAACTAGCGGGATGTCCTACGAGCAGTACTTC. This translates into CATQWGTSGMSYEQYF.

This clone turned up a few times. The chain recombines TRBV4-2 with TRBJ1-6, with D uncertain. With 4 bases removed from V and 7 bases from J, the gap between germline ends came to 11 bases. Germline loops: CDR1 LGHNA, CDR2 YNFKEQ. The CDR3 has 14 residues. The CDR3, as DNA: TGTGCCAGCAGCCGCGCTATAGTCAATTCACCCCTCCACTTT. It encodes CASSRAIVNSPLHF.

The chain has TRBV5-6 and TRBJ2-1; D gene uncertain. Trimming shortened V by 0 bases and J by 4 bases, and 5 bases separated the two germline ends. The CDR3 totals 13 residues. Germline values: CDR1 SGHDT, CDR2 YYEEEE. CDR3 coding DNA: TGTGCCAGCAGCTTGGCCGTTTACAATGAGCAGTTCTTC. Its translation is CASSLAVYNEQFF.

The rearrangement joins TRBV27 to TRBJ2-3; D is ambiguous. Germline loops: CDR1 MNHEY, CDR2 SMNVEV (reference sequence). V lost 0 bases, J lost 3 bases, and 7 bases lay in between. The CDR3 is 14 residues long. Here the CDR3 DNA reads TGTGCCAGCAGTTTATCCGCAGTTACAGATACGCAGTATTTT. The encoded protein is CASSLSAVTDTQYF.

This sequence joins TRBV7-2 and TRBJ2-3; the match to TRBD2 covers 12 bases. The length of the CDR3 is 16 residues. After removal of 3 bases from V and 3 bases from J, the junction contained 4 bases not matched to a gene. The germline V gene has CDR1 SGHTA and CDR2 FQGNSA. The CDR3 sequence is CASSFGLAGQTDTQYF. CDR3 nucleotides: TGTGCCAGCAGCTTCGGACTAGCGGGGCAAACAGATACGCAGTATTTT.

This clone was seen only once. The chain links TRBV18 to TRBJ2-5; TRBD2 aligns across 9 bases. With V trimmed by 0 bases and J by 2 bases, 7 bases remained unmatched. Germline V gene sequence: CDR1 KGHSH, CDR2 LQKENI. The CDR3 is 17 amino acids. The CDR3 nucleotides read TGTGCCAGCTCACCACCGTGGGCTAGCGGGACACAAGAGACCCAGTACTTC. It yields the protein CASSPPWASGTQETQYF.

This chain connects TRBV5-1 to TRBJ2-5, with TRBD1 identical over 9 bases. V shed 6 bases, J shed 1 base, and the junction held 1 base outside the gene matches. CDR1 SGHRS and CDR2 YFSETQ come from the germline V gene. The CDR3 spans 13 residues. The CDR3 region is CASKQGAQETQYF. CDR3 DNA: TGCGCCAGCAAACAGGGGGCCCAAGAGACCCAGTACTTC. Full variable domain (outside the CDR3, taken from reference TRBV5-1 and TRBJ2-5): KAGVTQTPRYLIKTRGQQVTLSCSPISGHRSVSWYQQTPGQGLQFLFEYFSETQRNKGNFPGRFSGRQFSNSRSEMNVSTLELGDSALYLCASKQGAQETQYFGPGTRLLVL.

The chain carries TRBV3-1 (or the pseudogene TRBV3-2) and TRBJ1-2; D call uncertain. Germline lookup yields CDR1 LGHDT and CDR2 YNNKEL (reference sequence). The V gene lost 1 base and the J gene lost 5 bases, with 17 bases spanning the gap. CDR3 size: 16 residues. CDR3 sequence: CASSQGFGRTLYGYTF. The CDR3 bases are TGTGCCAGCAGCCAAGGGTTTGGGCGGACTTTGTATGGCTACACCTTC.

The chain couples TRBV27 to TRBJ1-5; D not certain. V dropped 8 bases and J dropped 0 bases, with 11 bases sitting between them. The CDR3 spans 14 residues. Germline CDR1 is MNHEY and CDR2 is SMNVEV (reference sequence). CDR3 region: CASAPGFSNQPQHF. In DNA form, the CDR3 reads TGTGCCAGCGCGCCGGGGTTTAGCAATCAGCCCCAGCATTTT.

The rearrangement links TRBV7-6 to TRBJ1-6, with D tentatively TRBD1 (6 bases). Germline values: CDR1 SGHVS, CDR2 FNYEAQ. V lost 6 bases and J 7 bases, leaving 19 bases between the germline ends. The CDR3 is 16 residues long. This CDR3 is CASSKAPQGVNSPLHF. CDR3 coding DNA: TGTGCCAGCAGTAAAGCCCCACAGGGAGTCAATTCACCCCTCCACTTT.

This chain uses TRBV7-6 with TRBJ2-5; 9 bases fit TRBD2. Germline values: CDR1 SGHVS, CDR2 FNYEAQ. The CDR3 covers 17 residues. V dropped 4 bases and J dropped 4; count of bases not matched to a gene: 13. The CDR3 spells CASSSRLAGDLGETQYF. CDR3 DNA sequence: TGTGCCAGCAGCTCGCGTTTAGCGGGGGACTTGGGAGAGACCCAGTACTTC.

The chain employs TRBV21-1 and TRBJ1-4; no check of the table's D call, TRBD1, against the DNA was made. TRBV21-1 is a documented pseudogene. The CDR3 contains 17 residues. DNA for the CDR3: TGTGCCAGCGATAAGGACAGGGAGGGATCTTTGGGCGAAAAACTGTTTTTT. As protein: CASDKDREGSLGEKLFF.

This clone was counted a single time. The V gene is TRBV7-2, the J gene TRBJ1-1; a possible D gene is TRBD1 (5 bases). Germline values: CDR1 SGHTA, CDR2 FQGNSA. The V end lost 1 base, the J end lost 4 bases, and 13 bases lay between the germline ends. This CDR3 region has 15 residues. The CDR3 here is CASSLVGARGTEAFF. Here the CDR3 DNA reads TGTGCCAGCAGCTTAGTTGGGGCGCGGGGCACTGAAGCTTTCTTT.

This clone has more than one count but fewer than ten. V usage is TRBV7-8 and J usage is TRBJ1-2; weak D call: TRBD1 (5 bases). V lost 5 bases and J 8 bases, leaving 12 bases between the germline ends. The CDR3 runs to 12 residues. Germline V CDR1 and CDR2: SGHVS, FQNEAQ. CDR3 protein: CASSPGRTGYTF. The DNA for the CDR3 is TGTGCCAGCAGCCCAGGACGGACAGGCTACACCTTC.

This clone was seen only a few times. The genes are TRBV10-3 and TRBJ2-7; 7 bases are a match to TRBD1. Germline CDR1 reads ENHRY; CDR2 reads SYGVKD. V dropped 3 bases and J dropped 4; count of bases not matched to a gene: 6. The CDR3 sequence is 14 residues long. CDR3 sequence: CAISEDRVGYEQYF. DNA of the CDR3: TGTGCCATCAGTGAAGACAGGGTAGGGTACGAGCAGTACTTC.

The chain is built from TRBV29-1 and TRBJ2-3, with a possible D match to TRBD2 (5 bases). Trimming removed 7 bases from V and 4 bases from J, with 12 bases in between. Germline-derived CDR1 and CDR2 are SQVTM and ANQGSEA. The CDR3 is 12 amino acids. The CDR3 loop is CSDRTGADTQYF. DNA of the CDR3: TGCAGCGACCGGACTGGGGCAGATACGCAGTATTTT.